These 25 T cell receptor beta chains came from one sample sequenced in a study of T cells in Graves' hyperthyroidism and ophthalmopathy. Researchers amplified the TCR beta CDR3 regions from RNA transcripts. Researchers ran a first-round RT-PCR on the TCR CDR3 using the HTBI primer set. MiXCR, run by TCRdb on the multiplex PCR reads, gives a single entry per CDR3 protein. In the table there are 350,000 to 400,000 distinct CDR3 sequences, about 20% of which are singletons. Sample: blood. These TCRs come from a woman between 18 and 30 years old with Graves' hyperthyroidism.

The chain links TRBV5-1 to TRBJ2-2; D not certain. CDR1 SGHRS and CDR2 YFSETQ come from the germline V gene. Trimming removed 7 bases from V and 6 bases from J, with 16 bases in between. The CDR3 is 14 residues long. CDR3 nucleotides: TGCGCCAGCGCGAGTTCGAACACCCCCGGGGAGCTGTTTTTT. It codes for CASASSNTPGELFF.

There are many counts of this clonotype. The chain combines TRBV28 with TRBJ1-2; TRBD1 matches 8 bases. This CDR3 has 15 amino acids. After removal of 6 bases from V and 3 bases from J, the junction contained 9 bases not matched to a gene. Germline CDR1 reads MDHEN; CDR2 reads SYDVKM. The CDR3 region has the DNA TGTGCCAGCAGCCTGGACAGGGTTGCCGACTATGGCTACACCTTC. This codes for CASSLDRVADYGYTF.

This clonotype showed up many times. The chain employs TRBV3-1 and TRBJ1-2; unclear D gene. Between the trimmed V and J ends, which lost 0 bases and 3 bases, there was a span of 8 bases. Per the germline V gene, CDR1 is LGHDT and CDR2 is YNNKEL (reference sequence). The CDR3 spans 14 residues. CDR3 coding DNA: TGTGCCAGCAGCCAAGAGAACCAGTACTATGGCTACACCTTC. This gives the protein CASSQENQYYGYTF.

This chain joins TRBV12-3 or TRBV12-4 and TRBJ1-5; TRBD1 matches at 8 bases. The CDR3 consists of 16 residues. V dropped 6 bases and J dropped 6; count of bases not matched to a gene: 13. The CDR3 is CASRRGTGRRSQPQHF. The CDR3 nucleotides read TGTGCCAGCAGAAGGGGGACAGGACGGAGGAGTCAGCCCCAGCATTTT.

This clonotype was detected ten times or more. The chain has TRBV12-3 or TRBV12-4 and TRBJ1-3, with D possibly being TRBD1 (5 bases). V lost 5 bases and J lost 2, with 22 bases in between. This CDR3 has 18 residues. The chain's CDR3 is CASSPNLGRGGPGNTIYF. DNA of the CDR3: TGTGCCAGCAGTCCCAATCTCGGGCGGGGCGGCCCTGGAAACACCATATATTTT.

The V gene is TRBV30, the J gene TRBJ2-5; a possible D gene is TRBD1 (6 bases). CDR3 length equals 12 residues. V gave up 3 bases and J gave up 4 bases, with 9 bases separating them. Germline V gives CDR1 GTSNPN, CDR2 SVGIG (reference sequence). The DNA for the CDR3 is TGTGCCTGGAGCCTACAGGGAGAGACCCAGTACTTC. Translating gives CAWSLQGETQYF.

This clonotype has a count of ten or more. CDR3 coding DNA: TGTGCCAGCATCAAATCTCCGGGACAGGGGCTTCGGACCACTGAAGCTTTCTTT. Residues: CASIKSPGQGLRTTEAFF. The chain has TRBV2 and TRBJ1-1, with 10 nucleotides matching TRBD1. Germline V gives CDR1 SNHLY, CDR2 FYNNEI. The CDR3 is made up of 18 amino acids. Germline trimming cut 7 bases from V and 4 bases from J; bases unmatched to any gene: 18.

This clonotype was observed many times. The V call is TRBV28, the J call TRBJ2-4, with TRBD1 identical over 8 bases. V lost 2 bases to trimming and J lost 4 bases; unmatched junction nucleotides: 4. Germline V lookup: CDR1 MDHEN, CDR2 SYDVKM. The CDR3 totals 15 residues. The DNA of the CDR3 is TGTGCCAGCAGTTTAGCGACAGGGGCTAAAAACATTCAGTACTTC. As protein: CASSLATGAKNIQYF.

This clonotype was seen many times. CDR3 bases: TGCAGTGCTAGAGATTCGGGTGGGCGGGGGACCTTCCCACAAGAGACCCAGTACTTC. Translated: CSARDSGGRGTFPQETQYF. This chain uses TRBV20-1 with TRBJ2-5; TRBD2 agrees at 7 bases. CDR1 and CDR2 from the germline V gene are DFQATT and SNEGSKA (reference sequence). This CDR3 has 19 residues. V dropped 0 bases and J dropped 2; count of bases not matched to a gene: 18.

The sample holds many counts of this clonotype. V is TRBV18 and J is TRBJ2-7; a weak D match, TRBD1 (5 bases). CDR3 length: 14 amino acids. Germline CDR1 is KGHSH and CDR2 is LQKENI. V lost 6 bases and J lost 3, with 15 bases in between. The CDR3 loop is CASSPSRDLYEQYF. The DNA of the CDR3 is TGTGCCAGCTCCCCTTCCAGGGATCTCTACGAGCAGTACTTC.

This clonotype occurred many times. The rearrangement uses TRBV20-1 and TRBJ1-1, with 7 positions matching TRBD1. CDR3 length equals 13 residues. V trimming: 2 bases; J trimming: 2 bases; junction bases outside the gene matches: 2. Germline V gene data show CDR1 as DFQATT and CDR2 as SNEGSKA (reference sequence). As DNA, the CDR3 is TGCAGTGCTAGAAGACAGGGTAACACTGAAGCTTTCTTT. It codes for CSARRQGNTEAFF.

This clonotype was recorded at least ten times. The CDR3 is CASSEEGLGNSPLHF. The CDR3 DNA sequence: TGTGCCAGCAGTGAAGAAGGGCTAGGAAATTCACCCCTCCACTTT. The V and J genes are TRBV2 and TRBJ1-6; no clear D. Trimming pared 1 base from V and 7 bases from J, leaving 11 bases between. This CDR3 spans 15 amino acids. The V gene's germline CDR1 is SNHLY and CDR2 FYNNEI.

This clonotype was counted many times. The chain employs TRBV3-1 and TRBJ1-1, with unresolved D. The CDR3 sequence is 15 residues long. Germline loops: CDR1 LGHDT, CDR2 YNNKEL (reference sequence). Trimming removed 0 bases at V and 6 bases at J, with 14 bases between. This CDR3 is CASSQDVVSDSEAFF. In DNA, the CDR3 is TGTGCCAGCAGCCAAGATGTGGTCAGCGACTCTGAAGCTTTCTTT.

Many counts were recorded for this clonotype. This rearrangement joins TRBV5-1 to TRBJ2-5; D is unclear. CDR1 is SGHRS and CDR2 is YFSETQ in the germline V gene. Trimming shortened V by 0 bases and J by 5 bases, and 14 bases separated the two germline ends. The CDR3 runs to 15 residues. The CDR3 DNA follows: TGCGCCAGCAGCTTGGCAAACCCCGACGTGGAGACCCAGTACTTC. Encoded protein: CASSLANPDVETQYF.

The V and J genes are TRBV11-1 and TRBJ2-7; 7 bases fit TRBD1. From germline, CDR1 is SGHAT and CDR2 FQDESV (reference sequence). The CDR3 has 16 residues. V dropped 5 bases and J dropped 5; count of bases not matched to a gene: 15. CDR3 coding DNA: TGTGCCAGCAGCCCCACCCAGGACAGGTCTTTGGACGAGCAGTACTTC. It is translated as CASSPTQDRSLDEQYF. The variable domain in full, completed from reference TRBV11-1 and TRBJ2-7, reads EAEVAQSPRYKITEKSQAVAFWCDPISGHATLYWYRQILGQGPELLVQFQDESVVDDSQLPKDRFSAERLKGVDSTLKIQPAELGDSAMYLCASSPTQDRSLDEQYFGPGTRLTVT.

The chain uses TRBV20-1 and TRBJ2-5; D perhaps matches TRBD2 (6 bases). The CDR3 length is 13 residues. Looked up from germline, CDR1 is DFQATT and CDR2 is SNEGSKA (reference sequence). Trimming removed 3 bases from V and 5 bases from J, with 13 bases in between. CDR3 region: CSASLRRDETQYF. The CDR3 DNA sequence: TGCAGTGCTAGCCTTAGGCGGGACGAGACCCAGTACTTC.

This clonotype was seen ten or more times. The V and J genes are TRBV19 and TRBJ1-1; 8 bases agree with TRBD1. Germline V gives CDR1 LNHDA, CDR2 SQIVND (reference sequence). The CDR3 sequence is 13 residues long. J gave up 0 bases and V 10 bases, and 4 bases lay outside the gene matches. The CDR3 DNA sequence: TGTGCCATCCGACAGGGGCTGAACACTGAAGCTTTCTTT. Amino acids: CAIRQGLNTEAFF.

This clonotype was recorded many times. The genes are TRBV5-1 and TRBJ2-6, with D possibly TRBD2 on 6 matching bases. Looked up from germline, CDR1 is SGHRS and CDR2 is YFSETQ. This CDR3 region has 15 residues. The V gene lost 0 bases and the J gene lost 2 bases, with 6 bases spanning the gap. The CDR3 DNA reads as TGCGCCAGCAGCTTGGGGAGGGCTGGGGCCAACGTCCTGACTTTC. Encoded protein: CASSLGRAGANVLTF.

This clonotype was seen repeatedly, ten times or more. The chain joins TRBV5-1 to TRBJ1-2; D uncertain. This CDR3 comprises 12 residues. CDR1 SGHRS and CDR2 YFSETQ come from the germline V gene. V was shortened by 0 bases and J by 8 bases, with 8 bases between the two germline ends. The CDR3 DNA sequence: TGCGCCAGCAGCTTGGAAGTTGGCGGCTACACCTTC. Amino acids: CASSLEVGGYTF. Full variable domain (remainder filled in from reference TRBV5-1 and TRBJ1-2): KAGVTQTPRYLIKTRGQQVTLSCSPISGHRSVSWYQQTPGQGLQFLFEYFSETQRNKGNFPGRFSGRQFSNSRSEMNVSTLELGDSALYLCASSLEVGGYTFGSGTRLTVV.

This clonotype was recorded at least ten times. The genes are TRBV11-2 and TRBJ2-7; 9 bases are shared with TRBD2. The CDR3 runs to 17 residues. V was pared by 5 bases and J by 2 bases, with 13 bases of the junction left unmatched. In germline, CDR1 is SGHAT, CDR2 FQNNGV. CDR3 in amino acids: CASSPIRRASGAYEQYF. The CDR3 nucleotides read TGTGCCAGCAGCCCAATTCGTCGGGCTAGCGGGGCCTACGAGCAGTACTTC.

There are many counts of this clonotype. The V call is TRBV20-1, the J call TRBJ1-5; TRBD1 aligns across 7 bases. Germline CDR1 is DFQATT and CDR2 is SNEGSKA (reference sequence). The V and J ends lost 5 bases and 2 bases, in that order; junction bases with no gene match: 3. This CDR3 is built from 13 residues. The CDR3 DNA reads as TGCAGTGCTGCAGACAGGGGCAATCAGCCCCAGCATTTT. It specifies CSAADRGNQPQHF.

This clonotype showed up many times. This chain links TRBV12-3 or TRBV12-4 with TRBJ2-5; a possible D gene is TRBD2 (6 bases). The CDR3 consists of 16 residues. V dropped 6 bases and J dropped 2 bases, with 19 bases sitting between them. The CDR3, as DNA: TGTGCCAGCAGCACTTGGGCGGGGAGACAGCAAGAGACCCAGTACTTC. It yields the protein CASSTWAGRQQETQYF.

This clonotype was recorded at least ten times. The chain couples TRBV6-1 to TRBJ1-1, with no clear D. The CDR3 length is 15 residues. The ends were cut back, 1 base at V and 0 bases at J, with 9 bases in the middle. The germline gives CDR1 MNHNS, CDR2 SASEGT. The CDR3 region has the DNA TGTGCCAGCAGTGAAGGGGCTGAGATGAACACTGAAGCTTTCTTT. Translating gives CASSEGAEMNTEAFF.

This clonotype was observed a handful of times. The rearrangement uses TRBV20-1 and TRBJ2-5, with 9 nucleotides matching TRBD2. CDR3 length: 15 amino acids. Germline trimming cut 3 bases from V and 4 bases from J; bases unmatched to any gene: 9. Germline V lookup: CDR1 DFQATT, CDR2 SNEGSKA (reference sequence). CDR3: CSASVIAGVGETQYF. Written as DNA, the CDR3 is TGCAGTGCTAGCGTAATAGCGGGGGTAGGAGAGACCCAGTACTTC.

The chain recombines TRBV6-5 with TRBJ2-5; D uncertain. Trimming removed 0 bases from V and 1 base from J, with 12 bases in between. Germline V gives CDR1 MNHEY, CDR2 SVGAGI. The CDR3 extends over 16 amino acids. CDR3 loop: CASSYSGRIFQETQYF. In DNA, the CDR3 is TGTGCCAGCAGTTACTCCGGACGGATTTTCCAAGAGACCCAGTACTTC.